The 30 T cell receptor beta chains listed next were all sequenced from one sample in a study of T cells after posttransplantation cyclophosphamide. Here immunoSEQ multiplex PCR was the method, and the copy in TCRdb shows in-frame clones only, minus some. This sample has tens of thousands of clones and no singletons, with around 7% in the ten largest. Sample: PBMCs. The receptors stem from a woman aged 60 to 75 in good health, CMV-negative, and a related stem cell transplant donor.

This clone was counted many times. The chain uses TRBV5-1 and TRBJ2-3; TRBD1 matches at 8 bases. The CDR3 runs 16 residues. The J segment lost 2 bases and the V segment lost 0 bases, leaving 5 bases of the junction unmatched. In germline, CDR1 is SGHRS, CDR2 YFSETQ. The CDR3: CASSLGQGSSTDTQYF. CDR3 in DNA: TGCGCCAGCAGCTTGGGACAGGGGAGTTCCACAGATACGCAGTATTTT.

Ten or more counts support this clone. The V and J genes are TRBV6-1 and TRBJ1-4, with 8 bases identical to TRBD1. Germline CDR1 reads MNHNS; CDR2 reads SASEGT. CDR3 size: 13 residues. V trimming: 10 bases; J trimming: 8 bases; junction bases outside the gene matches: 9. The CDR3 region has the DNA TGTGCCAAGACTTCAGGGGGCTGGGAAAAACTGTTTTTT. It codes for CAKTSGGWEKLFF.

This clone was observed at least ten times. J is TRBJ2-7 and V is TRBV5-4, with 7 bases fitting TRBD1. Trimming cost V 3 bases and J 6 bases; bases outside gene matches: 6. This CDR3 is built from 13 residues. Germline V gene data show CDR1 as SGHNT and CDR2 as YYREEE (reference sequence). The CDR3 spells CASSSDREREQYF. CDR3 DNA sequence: TGTGCCAGCAGCTCCGACAGGGAACGCGAGCAGTACTTC.

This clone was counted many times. As DNA, the CDR3 is TGTGCCAGCAGTTTAGTGGGCAGGGGATATGGCTACACCTTC. Encoded protein: CASSLVGRGYGYTF. V and J are TRBV28 and TRBJ1-2; D is perhaps TRBD1 (6 bases). The V end was cut by 2 bases, the J end by 5 bases, with 12 bases between. Germline-derived CDR1 and CDR2 are MDHEN and SYDVKM. The CDR3 consists of 14 residues.

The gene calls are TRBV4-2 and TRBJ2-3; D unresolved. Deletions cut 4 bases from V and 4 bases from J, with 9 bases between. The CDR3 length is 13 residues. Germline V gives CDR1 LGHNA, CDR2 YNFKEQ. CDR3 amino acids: CASSRDLSDTQYF. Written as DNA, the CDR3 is TGTGCCAGCAGCCGAGACTTGTCAGATACGCAGTATTTT.

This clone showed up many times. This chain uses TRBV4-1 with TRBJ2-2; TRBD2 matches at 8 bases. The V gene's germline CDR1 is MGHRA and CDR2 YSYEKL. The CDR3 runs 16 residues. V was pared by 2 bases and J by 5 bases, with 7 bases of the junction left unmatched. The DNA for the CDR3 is TGCGCCAGCAGCCAATCCCCGGGACTAGTGACCGGGGAGCTGTTTTTT. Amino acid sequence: CASSQSPGLVTGELFF.

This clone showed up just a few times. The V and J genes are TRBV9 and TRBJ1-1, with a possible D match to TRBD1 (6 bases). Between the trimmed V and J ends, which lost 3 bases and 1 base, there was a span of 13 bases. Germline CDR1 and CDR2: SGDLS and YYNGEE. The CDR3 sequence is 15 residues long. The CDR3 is CASSALGGANTEAFF. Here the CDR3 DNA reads TGTGCCAGCAGCGCATTGGGGGGGGCGAACACTGAAGCTTTCTTT.

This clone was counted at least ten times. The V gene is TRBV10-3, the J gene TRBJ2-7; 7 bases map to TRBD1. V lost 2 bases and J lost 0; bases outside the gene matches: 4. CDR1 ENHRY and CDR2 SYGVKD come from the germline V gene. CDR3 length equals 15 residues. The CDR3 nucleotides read TGTGCCATCAGTGAGGGGGGACAGAGCTCCTACGAGCAGTACGTC. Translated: CAISEGGQSSYEQYV.

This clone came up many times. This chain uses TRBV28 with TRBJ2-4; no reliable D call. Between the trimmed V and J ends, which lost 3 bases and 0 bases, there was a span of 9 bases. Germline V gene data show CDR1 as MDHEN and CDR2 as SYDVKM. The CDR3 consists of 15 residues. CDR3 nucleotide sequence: TGTGCCAGCAGTTTCATGGCCCTAGCCAAAAACATTCAGTACTTC. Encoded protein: CASSFMALAKNIQYF.

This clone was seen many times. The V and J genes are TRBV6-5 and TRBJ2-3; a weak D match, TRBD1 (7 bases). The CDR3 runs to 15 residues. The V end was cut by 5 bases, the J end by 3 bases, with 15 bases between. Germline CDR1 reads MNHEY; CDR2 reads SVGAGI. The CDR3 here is CASSNRQGGTDTQYF. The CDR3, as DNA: TGTGCCAGCAGTAACAGACAGGGAGGTACAGATACGCAGTATTTT.

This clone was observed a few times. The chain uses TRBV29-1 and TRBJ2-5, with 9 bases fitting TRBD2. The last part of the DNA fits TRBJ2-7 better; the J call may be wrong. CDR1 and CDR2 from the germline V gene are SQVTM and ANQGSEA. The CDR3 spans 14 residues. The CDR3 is CSVRQREATYEQYF. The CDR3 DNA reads TGCAGCGTGCGACAGCGGGAGGCCACCTACGAGCAGTACTTC.

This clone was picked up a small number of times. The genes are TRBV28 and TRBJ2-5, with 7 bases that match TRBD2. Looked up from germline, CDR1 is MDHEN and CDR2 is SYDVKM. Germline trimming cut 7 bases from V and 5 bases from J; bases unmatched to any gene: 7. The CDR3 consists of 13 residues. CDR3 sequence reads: CASTWGGGETQYF. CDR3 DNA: TGTGCCAGCACCTGGGGGGGAGGCGAGACCCAGTACTTC.

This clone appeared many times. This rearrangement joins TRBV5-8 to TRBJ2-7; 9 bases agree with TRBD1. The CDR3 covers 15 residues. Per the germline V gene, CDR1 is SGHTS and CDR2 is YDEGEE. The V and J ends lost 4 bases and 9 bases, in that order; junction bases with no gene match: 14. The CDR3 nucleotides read TGTGCCAGCAGCGACGGACAGGGGTCGAGGCAAGGGCAGTACTTC. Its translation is CASSDGQGSRQGQYF.

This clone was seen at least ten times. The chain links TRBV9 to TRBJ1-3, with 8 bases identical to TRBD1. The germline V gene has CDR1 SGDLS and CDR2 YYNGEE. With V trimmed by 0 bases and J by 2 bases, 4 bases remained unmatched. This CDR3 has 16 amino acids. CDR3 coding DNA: TGTGCCAGCAGCGTAGAGGGGACAGGTCCTGGAAACACCATATATTTT. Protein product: CASSVEGTGPGNTIYF.

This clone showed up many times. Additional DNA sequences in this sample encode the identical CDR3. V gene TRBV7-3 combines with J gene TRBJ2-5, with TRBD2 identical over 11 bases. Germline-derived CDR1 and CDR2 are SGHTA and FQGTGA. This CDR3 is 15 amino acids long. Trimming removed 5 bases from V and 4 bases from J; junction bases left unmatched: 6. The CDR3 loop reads CASSPRLAGLETQYF. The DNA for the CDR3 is TGTGCCAGCAGCCCCAGACTAGCGGGGTTAGAGACCCAGTACTTC.

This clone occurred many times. CDR3 nucleotide sequence: TGTGCCAGCAGTGCAAGAGCAGTCCTGGCGGTGTACGTC. Protein sequence: CASSARAVLAVYV. The chain has TRBV2 and TRBJ2-7; no definite D call. Deletions cut 4 bases from V and 12 bases from J, with 19 bases between. The CDR3 spans 13 residues. Germline CDR1 reads SNHLY; CDR2 reads FYNNEI.

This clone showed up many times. CDR3 bases: TGTGCCAGCAGCTTGGTACCGGGAAAAACCTACGAGCAGTACTTC. Translation gives CASSLVPGKTYEQYF. V is TRBV7-3 and J is TRBJ2-7, with D perhaps matching TRBD2 (5 bases). The germline gives CDR1 SGHTA, CDR2 FQGTGA. The CDR3 has 15 residues. V was shortened by 3 bases and J by 2 bases, with 14 bases between the two germline ends.

The CDR3 nucleotides read TGTGCCAGCAGTCCTAGGGGTCCAGATACGCAGTATTTT. Protein: CASSPRGPDTQYF. The J gene is TRBJ2-3, the V gene TRBV2; D is possibly TRBD1 (5 bases). Germline CDR1 and CDR2: SNHLY and FYNNEI. This CDR3 spans 13 amino acids. V lost 5 bases, J lost 4 bases, and 10 bases lay in between. Variable domain in full (rest from reference TRBV2 and TRBJ2-3): EPEVTQTPSHQVTQMGQEVILRCVPISNHLYFYWYRQILGQKVEFLVSFYNNEISEKSEIFDDQFSVERPDGSNFTLKIRSTKLEDSAMYFCASSPRGPDTQYFGPGTRLTVL.

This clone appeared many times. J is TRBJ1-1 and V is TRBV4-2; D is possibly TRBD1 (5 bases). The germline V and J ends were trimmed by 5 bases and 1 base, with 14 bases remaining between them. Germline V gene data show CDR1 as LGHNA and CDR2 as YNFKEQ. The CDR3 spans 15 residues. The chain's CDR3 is CASSSRGGANTEAFF. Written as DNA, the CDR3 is TGTGCCAGCAGCTCCCGCGGAGGGGCGAACACTGAAGCTTTCTTT.

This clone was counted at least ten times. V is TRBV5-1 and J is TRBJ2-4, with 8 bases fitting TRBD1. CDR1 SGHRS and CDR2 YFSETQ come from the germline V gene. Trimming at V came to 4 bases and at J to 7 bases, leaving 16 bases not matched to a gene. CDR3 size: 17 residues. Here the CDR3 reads CASSARRTGRVSNIQYF. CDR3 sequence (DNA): TGCGCCAGCAGCGCGCGCCGGACAGGGAGAGTCAGTAACATTCAGTACTTC.

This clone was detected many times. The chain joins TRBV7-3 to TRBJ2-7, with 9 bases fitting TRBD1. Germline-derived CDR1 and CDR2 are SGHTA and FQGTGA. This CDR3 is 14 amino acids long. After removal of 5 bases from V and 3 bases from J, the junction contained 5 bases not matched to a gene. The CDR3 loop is CASSPTGGSYEQYF. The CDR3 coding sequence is TGTGCCAGCAGCCCCACAGGGGGCAGCTACGAGCAGTACTTC.

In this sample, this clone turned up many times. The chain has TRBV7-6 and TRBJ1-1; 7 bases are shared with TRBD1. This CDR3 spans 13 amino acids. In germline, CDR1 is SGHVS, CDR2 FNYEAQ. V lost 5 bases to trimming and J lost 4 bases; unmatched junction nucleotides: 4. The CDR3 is CASSVGTVTEAFF. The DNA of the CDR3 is TGTGCCAGCAGCGTTGGGACAGTCACTGAAGCTTTCTTT.

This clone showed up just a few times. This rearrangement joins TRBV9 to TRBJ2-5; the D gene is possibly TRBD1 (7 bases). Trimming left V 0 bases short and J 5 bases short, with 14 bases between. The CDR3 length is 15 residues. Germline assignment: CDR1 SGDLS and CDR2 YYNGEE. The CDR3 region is CASSVAQGGRETQYF. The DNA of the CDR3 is TGTGCCAGCAGCGTAGCTCAGGGGGGTCGGGAGACCCAGTACTTC.

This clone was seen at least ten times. CDR3 sequence (DNA): TGTGCCAGCAGCTTAGATCTCGGCAGGCAAGAGACCCAGTACTTC. Residues: CASSLDLGRQETQYF. The chain employs TRBV7-2 and TRBJ2-5; D ambiguous. V shed 1 base and J shed 2 bases, with 11 bases lying between them. Germline values: CDR1 SGHTA, CDR2 FQGNSA. The CDR3 consists of 15 residues.

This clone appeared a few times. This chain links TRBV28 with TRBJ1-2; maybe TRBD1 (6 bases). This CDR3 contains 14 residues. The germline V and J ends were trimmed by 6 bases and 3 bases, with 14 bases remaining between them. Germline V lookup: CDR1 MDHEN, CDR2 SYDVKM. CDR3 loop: CASRRGGAHYGYTF. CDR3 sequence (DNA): TGTGCCAGCAGACGAGGGGGGGCCCACTATGGCTACACCTTC.

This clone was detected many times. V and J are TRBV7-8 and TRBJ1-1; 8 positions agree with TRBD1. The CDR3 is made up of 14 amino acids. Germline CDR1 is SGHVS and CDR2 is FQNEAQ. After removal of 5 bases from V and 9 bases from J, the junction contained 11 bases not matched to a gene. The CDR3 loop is CASSPQTGDGKAFF. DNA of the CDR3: TGTGCCAGCAGCCCCCAGACAGGGGATGGCAAAGCTTTCTTT.

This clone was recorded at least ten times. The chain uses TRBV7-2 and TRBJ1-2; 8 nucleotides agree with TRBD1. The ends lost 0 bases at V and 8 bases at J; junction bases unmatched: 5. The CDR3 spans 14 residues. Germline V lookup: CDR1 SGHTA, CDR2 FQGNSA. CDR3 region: CASSLADRVGGYTF. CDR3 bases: TGTGCCAGCAGCTTAGCGGACAGGGTGGGCGGCTACACCTTC.

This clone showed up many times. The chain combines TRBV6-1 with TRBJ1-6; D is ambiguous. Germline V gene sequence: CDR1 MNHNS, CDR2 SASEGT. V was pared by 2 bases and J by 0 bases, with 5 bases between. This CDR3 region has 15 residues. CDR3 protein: CASSETSSYNSPLHF. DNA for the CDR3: TGTGCCAGCAGTGAAACGAGCTCCTATAATTCACCCCTCCACTTT.

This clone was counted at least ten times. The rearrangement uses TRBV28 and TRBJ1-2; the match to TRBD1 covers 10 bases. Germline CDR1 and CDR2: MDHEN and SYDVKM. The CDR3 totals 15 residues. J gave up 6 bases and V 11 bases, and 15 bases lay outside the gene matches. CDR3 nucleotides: TGTGCCTACTCCGGTGGGGACAGGGGAAGAGATGGCTACACCTTC. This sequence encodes CAYSGGDRGRDGYTF.

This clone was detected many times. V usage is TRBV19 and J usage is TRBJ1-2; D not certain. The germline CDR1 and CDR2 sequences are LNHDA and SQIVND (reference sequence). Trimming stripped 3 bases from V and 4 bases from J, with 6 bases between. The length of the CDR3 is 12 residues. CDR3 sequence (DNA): TGTGCCAGTAGTATGAGTGCCTATGGCTACACCTTC. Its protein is CASSMSAYGYTF. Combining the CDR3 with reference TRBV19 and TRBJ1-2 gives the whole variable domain DGGITQSPKYLFRKEGQNVTLSCEQNLNHDAMYWYRQDPGQGLRLIYYSQIVNDFQKGDIAEGYSVSREKKESFPLTVTSAQKNPTAFYLCASSMSAYGYTFGSGTRLTVV.